Below are 5 T cell receptor beta chains sequenced from a single sample in a study of cytomegalovirus exposure and HLA in healthy donors. PCR used 60 Vbeta primers and 13 Jbeta primers. The table came from immunoSEQ multiplex PCR; TCRdb's copy has only in-frame clones and leaves some out. The table has fewer than 200,000 clones, less than 85% seen once. Sequenced material: PBMCs. The receptors stem from a male donor in good health and CMV-seronegative.

The chain has TRBV6-5 and TRBJ1-6, with D unclear. The V gene's germline CDR1 is MNHEY and CDR2 SVGAGI. The CDR3 extends over 14 amino acids. The V end lost 2 bases, the J end lost 10 bases, and 12 bases lay between the germline ends. The CDR3 here is CASSYGGLYSPLHF. For the CDR3, the DNA is TGTGCCAGCAGTTACGGAGGGCTATACTCACCCCTCCACTTT.

This clone has just one count. The rearrangement joins TRBV28 to TRBJ1-2, with 7 bases lining up with TRBD1. The ends lost 3 bases at V and 7 bases at J; junction bases unmatched: 17. Germline V lookup: CDR1 MDHEN, CDR2 SYDVKM. The CDR3 consists of 17 residues. The CDR3 nucleotides read TGTGCCAGCAGTTTGCGAGGAACAGGGGCGAGGTTCTTTGGCTACACCTTC. The encoded protein is CASSLRGTGARFFGYTF.

The genes are TRBV4-1 and TRBJ2-7; D uncertain. CDR1 MGHRA and CDR2 YSYEKL come from the germline V gene. V was cut by 4 bases and J by 3 bases, with 19 bases left in between. The CDR3 length is 16 residues. CDR3 sequence (DNA): TGCGCCAGCAGCCCCACGAGTCTGGTACTGAACTACGAGCAGTACTTC. This codes for CASSPTSLVLNYEQYF.

The chain joins TRBV28 to TRBJ2-5; no definite D call. The germline gives CDR1 MDHEN, CDR2 SYDVKM. The CDR3 has 10 residues. V was shortened by 8 bases and J by 4 bases, with 5 bases between the two germline ends. This CDR3 reads CASFRETQYF. The CDR3 DNA reads as TGTGCCAGCTTCAGAGAGACCCAGTACTTC.

This clone was found a few times. CDR3: CASSLQIGGDEQFF. DNA for the CDR3: TGTGCCAGCAGTTTACAGATTGGCGGGGATGAGCAGTTCTTC. This chain connects TRBV27 to TRBJ2-1; tentative D call: TRBD2 (6 bases). The ends were cut back, 2 bases at V and 8 bases at J, with 13 bases in the middle. Germline V gives CDR1 MNHEY, CDR2 SMNVEV (reference sequence). There are 14 residues in the CDR3.